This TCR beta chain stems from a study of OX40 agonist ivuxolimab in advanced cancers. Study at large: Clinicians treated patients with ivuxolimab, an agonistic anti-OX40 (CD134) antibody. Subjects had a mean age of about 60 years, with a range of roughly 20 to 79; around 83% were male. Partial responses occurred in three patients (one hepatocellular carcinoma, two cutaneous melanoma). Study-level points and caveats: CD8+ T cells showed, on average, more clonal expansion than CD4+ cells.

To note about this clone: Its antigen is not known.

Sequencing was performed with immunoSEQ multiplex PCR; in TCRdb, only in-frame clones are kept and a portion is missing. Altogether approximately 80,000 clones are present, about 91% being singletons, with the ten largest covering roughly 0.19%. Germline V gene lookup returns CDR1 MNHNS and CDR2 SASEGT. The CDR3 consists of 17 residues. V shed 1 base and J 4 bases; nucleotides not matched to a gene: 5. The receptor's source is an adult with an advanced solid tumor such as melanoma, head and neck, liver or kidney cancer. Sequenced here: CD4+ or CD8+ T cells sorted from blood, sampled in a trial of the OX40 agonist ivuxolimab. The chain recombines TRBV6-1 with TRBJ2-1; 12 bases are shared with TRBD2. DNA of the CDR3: TGTGCCAGCAGTGAAGAACTAGCGGGAGGCCTTTACAATGAGCAGTTCTTC. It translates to CASSEELAGGLYNEQFF.